The sequence of this T cell receptor beta chain was determined in a study of lymphopenia after photon versus proton radiotherapy. The study's findings and limits: Oligoclonal CD8+ Temra expansion after nadir drove photon patients' diversity drop.

Clones were read by immunoSEQ multiplex PCR, and TCRdb kept only the in-frame ones, dropping some. The sample records about 39,000 clones, about 90% being singletons. Turning to this clone: The antigen remains unidentified.

The material sequenced was peripheral blood, taken from a patient treated with photon-based radiotherapy. The receptor was derived from a man in his 60s with cholangiocarcinoma.

CDR3 protein: CASSSTENAGNTIYF. For the CDR3, the DNA is TGTGCCAGCTCATCAACCGAGAACGCTGGAAACACCATATATTTT. The gene calls are TRBV18 and TRBJ1-3; D unresolved. The germline gives CDR1 KGHSH, CDR2 LQKENI. The CDR3 has 15 residues. V was shortened by 5 bases and J by 2 bases, with 13 bases between the two germline ends.